Listed below are T cell receptor beta chains from one sample, sequenced in a study of T cell repertoires in cytomegalovirus infection. TCRdb passed the reads through MiXCR, listing each CDR3 protein once. The sample lists under 800,000 distinct CDR3 sequences, more than 20% occurring once. The source material was CD8+ T cells from PBMCs. The receptors were sampled from a human donor in good health (CMV status not recorded). Some clones in this sample may be carry-over from other donors' samples. CDR3s include the opening cysteine and the closing phenylalanine or tryptophan. A D gene is named only where the DNA matches it firmly. Only part of the rows carry a size: once, few, many, or a class if the clone is expanded.

J | D | size | length | V | DNA | CDR3
TRBJ1-2 | NA | NA | 9 | TRBV13 | TGTGCCAGCAGCTTCGACAGCCCCTTC | CASSFDSPF
TRBJ2-6 | NA | NA | 19 | TRBV28 | TGTGCCAGCAGTTTAGTTAGGGGTTCTTTAGCCTCTGGGGCCAACGTCCTGACTTTC | CASSLVRGSLASGANVLTF
TRBJ2-7 | NA | NA | 12 | TRBV28 | TGTGCCAGCACGGGAGATTCCTACGAGCAGTACTTC | CASTGDSYEQYF
TRBJ2-6 | NA | few | 16 | TRBV7-6 | TGTGCCAGCAGCGTCTTAGGGACCTCTGGGGCCAACGTCCTGACTTTC | CASSVLGTSGANVLTF
TRBJ1-3 | NA | NA | 15 | TRBV28 | TGTGCCAGCAGACGCGTCAGGGGTTCCGGAAACACCATATATTTT | CASRRVRGSGNTIYF
TRBJ2-3 | NA | NA | 16 | TRBV20-1 | TGCAGTGCTAGCGGGTTGGCGCTGACCGTCACAGATACGCAGTATTTT | CSASGLALTVTDTQYF
TRBJ2-5 | NA | NA | 12 | TRBV7-6 | TGTGCCAGCAGTACTGCTGGCCGGACCCAGTACTTC | CASSTAGRTQYF
TRBJ1-3 | NA | many | 16 | TRBV7-8 | TGTGCCAGCAGCTTAGAAACAGGCGGTTCTGGAAACACCATATATTTT | CASSLETGGSGNTIYF
TRBJ2-7 | NA | NA | 13 | TRBV29-1 | TGCAGCGTTGGCCGGGACAACTCCTACGAGCAGTACTTC | CSVGRDNSYEQYF
TRBJ2-2 | NA | NA | 19 | TRBV9 | TGTGCCAGCAGCGTATCAATACCGGGACCCCAACCGGACACCGGGGAGCTGTTTTTT | CASSVSIPGPQPDTGELFF
TRBJ2-1 | TRBD2 | many | 12 | TRBV6-5 | TGTGCCAGCAGTTACCCCTGGGAGGGGCAGTTCTTC | CASSYPWEGQFF
TRBJ2-7 | NA | NA | 14 | TRBV7-9 | TGTGCCAGCAGCCGAGTTGAGGAGGGCTACGAGCAGTACTTC | CASSRVEEGYEQYF
TRBJ1-2 | NA | many | 13 | TRBV7-9 | TGTGCCAGCAGCTTAGAAATTCACTATGGCTACACCTTC | CASSLEIHYGYTF
TRBJ2-1 | TRBD2 | NA | 18 | TRBV14 | TGTGCCAGCAGCCAAGAGGTATCGAGGACTAGGTCCTACAATGAGCAGTTCTTC | CASSQEVSRTRSYNEQFF
TRBJ2-4 | TRBD2 | NA | 15 | TRBV7-9 | TGTGCCAGCAGCTTAGTCGGGGGGGCCAAAAACATTCAGTACTTC | CASSLVGGAKNIQYF
TRBJ2-1 | TRBD1 | few | 13 | TRBV12-5 | TGTGCTAGTGGTCTCTTTTATGGGACAGGGGAGTTCTTC | CASGLFYGTGEFF
TRBJ1-4 | NA | many | 15 | TRBV7-2 | TGTGCCAGCATCGTAGGACACCAGGGCATGAAAAAACTGTTTTTT | CASIVGHQGMKKLFF
TRBJ1-1 | NA | NA | 14 | TRBV27 | TGTGCCAGCAGTCCCCGACGGATGAACACTGAAGCTTTCTTT | CASSPRRMNTEAFF
TRBJ2-3 | NA | NA | 17 | TRBV6-6 | TGTGCCAGCAGTCAAGTCCCGGGACGTACCGACACAGATACGCAGTATTTT | CASSQVPGRTDTDTQYF
TRBJ1-5 | TRBD1 | few | 16 | TRBV7-9 | TGTGCCAGCAGTGCTATACCGGGACAGGGTGATCAGCCCCAGCATTTT | CASSAIPGQGDQPQHF
TRBJ2-2 | NA | NA | 14 | TRBV29-1 | TGCAGCGTCCCCCTGGGCGCGAACACCGGGGAGCTGTTTTTT | CSVPLGANTGELFF
TRBJ2-6 | NA | NA | 16 | TRBV6-1 | TGTGCCAGCAGCCAGCTGATACCCTCCGGGGCCAACGTCCTGACTTTC | CASSQLIPSGANVLTF
TRBJ2-3 | TRBD1 | NA | 13 | TRBV15 | TGTGCCACCAGCCTTACAGGGGCAGATACGCAGTATTTT | CATSLTGADTQYF
TRBJ2-7 | NA | NA | 14 | TRBV6-2/TRBV6-3 | TGTTTCAGCAGTCCCCCACCGGGTTCCTACGAGCAGTACTTC | CFSSPPPGSYEQYF
TRBJ2-1 | TRBD1 | NA | 15 | TRBV28 | TGTGCCAGCAATTGGGGACAGCACTCCTACAATGAGCAGTTCTTC | CASNWGQHSYNEQFF
TRBJ2-2 | NA | few | 16 | TRBV3-1 | TGTGCCAGCAGCCAAGAGGACGGAATGATAACCGGGGAGCTGTCTTTT | CASSQEDGMITGELSF
TRBJ1-2 | NA | NA | 13 | TRBV6-5 | TGTGCCAGCAGTCCCGGACCGAGCTATGGCTACACCTTC | CASSPGPSYGYTF
TRBJ2-3 | NA | many | 11 | TRBV28 | TGTGCCAGCATCGGGGTAGATACGCAGTATTTT | CASIGVDTQYF
TRBJ1-2 | TRBD1 | many | 15 | TRBV7-8 | TGTGCCAGCAGCTCTGGGGGACAGGGATTTTATGGCTACACCTTC | CASSSGGQGFYGYTF
TRBJ2-1 | NA | NA | 18 | TRBV6-2/TRBV6-3 | TGTGCCAGCAGTTACTGGGGCAGGGGAGAACGCTCCTACAATGAGCAGTTCTTC | CASSYWGRGERSYNEQFF
TRBJ2-1 | TRBD1 | few | 18 | TRBV5-4 | TGTGCCAGCAGCAAACTAGAAAGGACAGGGGGCGCGGACAATGAGCAGTTCTTC | CASSKLERTGGADNEQFF
TRBJ2-1 | NA | NA | 15 | TRBV28 | TGTGCCAGCAGTCCCAGGCTCGGATCCTACAATGAGCAGTTCTTC | CASSPRLGSYNEQFF
TRBJ1-5 | NA | few | 15 | TRBV28 | TGTGCCAGCAGACCATACGGGGATAGCAATCAGCCCCAGCATTTT | CASRPYGDSNQPQHF
TRBJ2-5 | NA | NA | 12 | TRBV6-8 | TGTGCCAGTGGGCCAGTCCAAGAGACCCAGTACTTC | CASGPVQETQYF
TRBJ1-2 | TRBD1 | once | 15 | TRBV2 | TGTGCCAGCAGTGAATATATAGGACAGGCTAATGGCTACACCTTC | CASSEYIGQANGYTF
TRBJ1-2 | NA | NA | 14 | TRBV10-2 | TGCGCCAGCAGTGGATCGTCAGGGTCCGATGGCTACACCTTC | CASSGSSGSDGYTF
TRBJ2-5 | NA | many | 14 | TRBV12-3/TRBV12-4 | TGTGCCAGCAGTTTAGTCGGGTCCCCAGAGACCCAGTACTTC | CASSLVGSPETQYF
TRBJ1-4 | NA | few | 13 | TRBV4-1 | TGCGCCAGCAGCCAAGAGGCGGTGGAAAAACTGTTTTTT | CASSQEAVEKLFF
TRBJ1-2 | NA | few | 16 | TRBV7-2 | TGTGCCAGCAGCTTAGGGGGGCTTCCCATTAACTATGGCTACACCTTC | CASSLGGLPINYGYTF